This T cell receptor (beta chain) was profiled in a study of cytomegalovirus exposure and HLA in healthy donors. Findings and limits, study-wide: Per a prior analysis, the majority of TCR beta V segments were productive roughly 90% or roughly 30% of the time. Later work showed greater clonal expansion in HLA-associated TCR beta chains than in equally common others. Accurate HLA-A and HLA-B prediction from TCR beta sequences was reported for most subjects.

This clone turned up a few times. No antigen is known for it. The PCR made use of 60 Vbeta and 13 Jbeta primers. Some clones are missing from TCRdb's copy, which holds only in-frame ones; the method was immunoSEQ multiplex PCR. Of some 140,000 clones listed, about 10% are singletons. This cohort consisted of healthy bone marrow donors. The sample was PBMCs. The clonotype originates from a woman aged 40 to 49 in good health and CMV-seropositive.

For the CDR3, the DNA is TGTGCCAGCTCCCGCTGGGGGACAGGAGACAATGAGCAGTTCTTC. Its protein is CASSRWGTGDNEQFF. The chain combines TRBV18 with TRBJ2-1; TRBD1 matches at 8 bases. Losses at the gene ends were 6 bases for V and 5 bases for J; bases not matched to a gene: 9. The CDR3 totals 15 residues. Germline V lookup: CDR1 KGHSH, CDR2 LQKENI.